This TCR beta chain was profiled in a study of blood T cell repertoires in COVID-19. Across the study: Samples taken during acute and convalescent COVID-19 were collected in the United States, Italy and Spain.

Original data processing: The authors estimated nucleated cell counts from reference gene primer amplification. Repertoires were generated with immunoSEQ multiplex PCR, while TCRdb's copy carries only in-frame clones and drops some. For V, J and clone size, that table is used; D and trimming come from the DNA. The table includes 78,000 or so clones, about 80% detected once. Germline CDR1 and CDR2: MNHEY and SVGAGI. V was clipped by 6 bases and J by 3 bases; unmatched bases: 6. The CDR3 covers 15 residues. Sequenced: peripheral blood. This chain uses TRBV6-5 with TRBJ1-3, with TRBD1 matching over 9 bases. The receptor was isolated from a woman aged 60-70 years with acute or convalescent COVID-19. The CDR3 DNA follows: TGTGCCAGCAGCTACGACAGGGGGAGTGGAAACACCATATATTTT. It translates to CASSYDRGSGNTIYF.